This T cell receptor beta chain was documented in a study of blood T cell repertoires in COVID-19. Study in general: Sample material is recorded as cDNA or gDNA derived from T cells, B-cell-depleted T cells, or PBMCs.

In this sample, this clone turned up once. CDR1 MNHEY and CDR2 SVGEGT come from the germline V gene. Trimming removed 2 bases from V and 5 bases from J, with 10 bases in between. The CDR3 is 13 residues long. How the authors handled the data: Reference gene primer amplification gave estimated nucleated cell counts. Clones were read by immunoSEQ multiplex PCR, and TCRdb kept only the in-frame ones, dropping some. V, J and clone size derive from that table, while D and trimming were established from the DNA sequence. This sample has 230,000 or so clones, with roughly 76% found just once. The chain combines TRBV6-2 or TRBV6-3 with TRBJ2-7; D remains unclear. Source material: peripheral blood. The receptor was isolated from an elderly woman with COVID-19, enrolled during active disease. The CDR3 is CASSYESPDEQYF. Written as DNA, the CDR3 is TGTGCCAGCAGTTACGAATCCCCAGACGAGCAGTACTTC.